The clone carrying this TCR beta chain was seen at least ten times. This record belongs to a study of prognosis after radiotherapy for stage I lung cancer. The wider study: Five patients had oligometastatic NSCLC after surgical resection of the primary tumor, and about 15 had newly diagnosed primary stage I lung tumors. Stereotactic body radiotherapy was given without concurrent therapy in all patients.

The blood draw at each of two time points yielded roughly 5.7 milliliters of peripheral blood. Trimming took off 0 bases at V and 6 bases at J, with 13 bases between the two ends. Germline V CDR1 and CDR2: SGHNT, YENEEA. The CDR3 contains 15 residues. The TCR beta CDR3 region was amplified from genomic DNA, with two rounds of multiplex PCR being used for the amplification. Gene-specific primers for each TRBV and TRBJ gene drove first-round PCR. TCRdb passed the multiplex PCR reads through MiXCR, listing each CDR3 protein once. The sample has 15,000 or so distinct CDR3 sequences; approximately 46% are singletons.

The V call is TRBV11-3, the J call TRBJ2-3; TRBD1 or TRBD2 may be the D gene (5 bases each). The sequence came from a donor over 45 with non-small cell lung cancer. The source was PBMCs, collected before or after stereotactic body radiation therapy (not recorded which). The chain's CDR3 is CASSLDVGPADTQYF. Here the CDR3 DNA reads TGTGCCAGCAGCTTAGATGTGGGACCCGCGGATACGCAGTATTTT. The full variable domain, in which reference TRBV11-3 and TRBJ2-3 provide the parts outside the CDR3, is EAGVVQSPRYKIIEKKQPVAFWCNPISGHNTLYWYLQNLGQGPELLIRYENEEAVDDSQLPKDRFSAERLKGVDSTLKIQPAELGDSAVYLCASSLDVGPADTQYFGPGTRLTVL.